This T cell receptor beta chain was found in a study of blood T cell repertoires in COVID-19. Study background: Sites in the United States, Italy and Spain provided acute and convalescent COVID-19 samples. Sample material is recorded as cDNA or gDNA derived from T cells, B-cell-depleted T cells, or PBMCs.

In the authors' methods: Reference gene primer amplification gave nucleated cell count estimates. Produced via immunoSEQ multiplex PCR; TCRdb's table is partial and in-frame only. V and J calls and clone size are those listed in that table; D and trimming were worked out from the DNA. Of 6,500 to 7,000 clones in the sample, 86% were seen once. With V trimmed by 1 base and J by 2 bases, 4 bases remained unmatched. Germline V lookup: CDR1 SGHTA, CDR2 FQGNSA. This CDR3 region has 16 residues. This clone was detected only a few times. The rearrangement links TRBV7-2 to TRBJ2-7; 11 bases line up with TRBD1. The sequencing input was peripheral blood. The receptor was derived from a human donor with active COVID-19. The donor label of this sample is uncertain. The CDR3 sequence is CASSLVGQGATYEQYF. DNA of the CDR3: TGTGCCAGCAGCTTAGTAGGACAGGGGGCAACCTACGAGCAGTACTTC. The full variable domain, in which reference TRBV7-2 and TRBJ2-7 provide the parts outside the CDR3, is GAGVSQSPSNKVTEKGKDVELRCDPISGHTALYWYRQSLGQGLEFLIYFQGNSAPDKSGLPSDRFSAERTGGSVSTLTIQRTQQEDSAVYLCASSLVGQGATYEQYFGPGTRLTVT.